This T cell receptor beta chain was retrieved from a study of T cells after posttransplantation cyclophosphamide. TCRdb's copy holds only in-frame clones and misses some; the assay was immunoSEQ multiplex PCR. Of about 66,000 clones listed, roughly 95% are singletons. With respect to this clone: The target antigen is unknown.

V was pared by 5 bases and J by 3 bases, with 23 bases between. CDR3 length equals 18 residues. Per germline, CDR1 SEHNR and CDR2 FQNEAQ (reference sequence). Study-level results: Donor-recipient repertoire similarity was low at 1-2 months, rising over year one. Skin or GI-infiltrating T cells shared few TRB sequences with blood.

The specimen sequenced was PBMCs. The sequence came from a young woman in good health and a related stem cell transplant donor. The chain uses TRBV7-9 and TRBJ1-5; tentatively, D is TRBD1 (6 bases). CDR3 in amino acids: CASSRGGVRVRDNQPQHF. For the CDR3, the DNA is TGTGCCAGCAGCCGAGGGGGTGTAAGGGTACGGGACAATCAGCCCCAGCATTTT.